This T cell receptor beta chain stems from a study of technical replicates of blood from a few donors. The assay was immunoSEQ multiplex PCR, and TCRdb's table has in-frame clones only and misses some. Of tens of thousands of clones listed, 96% are singletons. The germline V gene has CDR1 LGHNA and CDR2 YNFKEQ. V lost 1 base, J lost 4 bases, and 13 bases lay in between. There are 15 residues in the CDR3. This chain connects TRBV4-2 to TRBJ2-5, with a tentative D call TRBD1 (6 bases). Sequenced input: T cells isolated from PBMCs. The clonotype was recovered from a human donor in good health. CDR3 sequence: CASSQGLGGTETQYF. CDR3 coding DNA: TGTGCCAGCAGCCAAGGATTAGGGGGAACAGAGACCCAGTACTTC.